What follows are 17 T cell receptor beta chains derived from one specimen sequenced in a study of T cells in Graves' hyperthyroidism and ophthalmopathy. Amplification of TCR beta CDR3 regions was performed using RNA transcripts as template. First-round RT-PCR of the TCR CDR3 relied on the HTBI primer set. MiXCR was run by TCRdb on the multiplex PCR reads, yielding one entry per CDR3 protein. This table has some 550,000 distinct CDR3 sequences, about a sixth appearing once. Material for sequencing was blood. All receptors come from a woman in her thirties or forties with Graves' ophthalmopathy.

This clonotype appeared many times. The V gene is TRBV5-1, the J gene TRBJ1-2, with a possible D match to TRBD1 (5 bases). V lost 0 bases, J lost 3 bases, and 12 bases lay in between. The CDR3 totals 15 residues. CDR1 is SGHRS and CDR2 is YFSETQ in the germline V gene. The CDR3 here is CASSLGDGLDYGYTF. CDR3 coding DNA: TGCGCCAGCAGCTTGGGGGACGGACTTGACTATGGCTACACCTTC.

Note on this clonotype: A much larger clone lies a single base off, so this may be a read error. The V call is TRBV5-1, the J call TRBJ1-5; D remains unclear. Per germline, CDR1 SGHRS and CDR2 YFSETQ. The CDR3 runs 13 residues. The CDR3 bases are TGCGCCAGCAGCTTGTATAGCACTCAGCCCCAGCATTTT. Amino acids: CASSLYSTQPQHF.

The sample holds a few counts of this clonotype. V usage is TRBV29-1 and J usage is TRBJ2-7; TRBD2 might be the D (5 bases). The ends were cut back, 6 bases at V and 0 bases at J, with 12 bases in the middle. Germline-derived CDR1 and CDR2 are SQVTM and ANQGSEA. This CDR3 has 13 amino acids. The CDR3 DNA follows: TGCAGCGTGATAACCCGGGACTCCTACGAGCAGTACTTC. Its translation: CSVITRDSYEQYF.

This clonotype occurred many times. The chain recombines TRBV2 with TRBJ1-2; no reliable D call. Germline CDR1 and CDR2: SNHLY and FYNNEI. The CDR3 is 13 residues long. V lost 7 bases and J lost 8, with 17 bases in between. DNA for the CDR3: TGTGCCAGCAAGGTGGAGGGATCGGGCGGCTACACCTTC. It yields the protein CASKVEGSGGYTF. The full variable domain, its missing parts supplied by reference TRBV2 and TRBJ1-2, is EPEVTQTPSHQVTQMGQEVILRCVPISNHLYFYWYRQILGQKVEFLVSFYNNEISEKSEIFDDQFSVERPDGSNFTLKIRSTKLEDSAMYFCASKVEGSGGYTFGSGTRLTVV.

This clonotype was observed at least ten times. Here the CDR3 DNA reads TGCAGTGCTATGATAGGTCAGAAAGAGACCCAGTACTTC. It specifies CSAMIGQKETQYF. The V and J genes are TRBV20-1 and TRBJ2-5; D remains ambiguous. The germline gives CDR1 DFQATT, CDR2 SNEGSKA (reference sequence). The CDR3 length is 13 residues. Deletions cut 4 bases from V and 3 bases from J, with 12 bases between.

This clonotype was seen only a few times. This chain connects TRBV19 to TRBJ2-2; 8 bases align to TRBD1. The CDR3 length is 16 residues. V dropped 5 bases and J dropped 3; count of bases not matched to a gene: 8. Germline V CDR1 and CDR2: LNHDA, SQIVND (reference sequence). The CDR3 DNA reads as TGTGCCAGTAGTCCGAGGGACAGGAGAGACACCGGGGAGCTGTTTTTT. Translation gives CASSPRDRRDTGELFF.

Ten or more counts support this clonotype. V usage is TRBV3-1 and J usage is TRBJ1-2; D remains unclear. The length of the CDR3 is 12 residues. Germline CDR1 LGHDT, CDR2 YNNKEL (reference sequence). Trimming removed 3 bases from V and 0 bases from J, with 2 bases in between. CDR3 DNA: TGTGCCAGCAGCCAGACTAACTATGGCTACACCTTC. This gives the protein CASSQTNYGYTF.

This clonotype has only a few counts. The CDR3 reads CASSTPVLVNEQFF. CDR3 in DNA: TGTGCCAGTAGTACCCCCGTTCTAGTCAATGAGCAGTTCTTC. The chain carries TRBV19 and TRBJ2-1; unclear D gene. Germline V gene sequence: CDR1 LNHDA, CDR2 SQIVND (reference sequence). This CDR3 is 14 amino acids long. V was trimmed by 4 bases and J by 6 bases, leaving 13 bases between them.

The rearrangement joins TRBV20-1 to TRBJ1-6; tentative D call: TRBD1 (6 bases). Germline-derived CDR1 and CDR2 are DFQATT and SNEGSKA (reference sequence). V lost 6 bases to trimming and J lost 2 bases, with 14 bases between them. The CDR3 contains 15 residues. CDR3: CSAQPEGAYNSPLHF. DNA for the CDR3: TGCAGTGCCCAGCCGGAGGGGGCCTATAATTCACCCCTCCACTTT.

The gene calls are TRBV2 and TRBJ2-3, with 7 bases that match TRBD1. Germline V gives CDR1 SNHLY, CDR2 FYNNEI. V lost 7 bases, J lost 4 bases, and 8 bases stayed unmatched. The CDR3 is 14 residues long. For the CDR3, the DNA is TGTGCCAGCATTGAGAGGGGGCGTGCAGATACGCAGTATTTT. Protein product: CASIERGRADTQYF.

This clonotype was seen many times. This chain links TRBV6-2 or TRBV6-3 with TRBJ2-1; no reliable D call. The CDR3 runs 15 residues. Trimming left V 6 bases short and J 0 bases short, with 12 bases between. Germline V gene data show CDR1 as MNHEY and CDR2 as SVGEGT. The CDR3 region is CASSQDSNSYNEQFF. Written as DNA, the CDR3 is TGTGCCAGCAGCCAAGACTCGAACTCCTACAATGAGCAGTTCTTC.

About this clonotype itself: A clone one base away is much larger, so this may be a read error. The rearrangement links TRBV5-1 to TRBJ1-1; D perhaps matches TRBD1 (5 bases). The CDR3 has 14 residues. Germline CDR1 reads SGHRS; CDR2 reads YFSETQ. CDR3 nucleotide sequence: TGCGCCAGCAGCTTGGGCCCGCAGGGAATTGAAGCTTCCTTT. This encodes CASSLGPQGIEASF. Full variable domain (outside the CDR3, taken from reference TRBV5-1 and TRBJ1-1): KAGVTQTPRYLIKTRGQQVTLSCSPISGHRSVSWYQQTPGQGLQFLFEYFSETQRNKGNFPGRFSGRQFSNSRSEMNVSTLELGDSALYLCASSLGPQGIEASFGQGTRLTVV.

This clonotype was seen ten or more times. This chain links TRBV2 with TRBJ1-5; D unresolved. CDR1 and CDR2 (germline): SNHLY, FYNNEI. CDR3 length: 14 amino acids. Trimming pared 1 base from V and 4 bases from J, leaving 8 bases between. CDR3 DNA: TGTGCCAGCAGTGAAGAGCGATGGAATCAGCCCCAGCATTTT. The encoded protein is CASSEERWNQPQHF.

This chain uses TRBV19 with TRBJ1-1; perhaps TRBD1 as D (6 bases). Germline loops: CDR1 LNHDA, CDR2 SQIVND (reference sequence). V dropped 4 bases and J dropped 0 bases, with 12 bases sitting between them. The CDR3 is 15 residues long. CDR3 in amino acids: CASSRGGQLNTEAFF. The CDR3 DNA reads TGTGCCAGTAGTAGGGGGGGCCAGCTGAACACTGAAGCTTTCTTT.

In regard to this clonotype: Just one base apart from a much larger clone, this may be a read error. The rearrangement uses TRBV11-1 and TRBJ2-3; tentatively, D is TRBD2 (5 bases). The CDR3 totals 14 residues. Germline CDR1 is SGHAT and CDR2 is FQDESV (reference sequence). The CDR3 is CPSSLERSTDTQYF. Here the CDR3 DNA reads TGTCCCAGCAGCTTAGAGCGGTCCACAGATACGCAGTATTTT.

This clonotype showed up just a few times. CDR3 DNA: TGTGCCAGCAGCTTGGCTGGGACAGGACGAGATTACACTGAAGCTTTCTTT. Translating it yields CASSLAGTGRDYTEAFF. V and J are TRBV7-8 and TRBJ1-1, with 8 bases identical to TRBD1. Looked up from germline, CDR1 is SGHVS and CDR2 is FQNEAQ. This CDR3 spans 17 amino acids. V was pared by 3 bases and J by 3 bases, with 12 bases of the junction left unmatched.

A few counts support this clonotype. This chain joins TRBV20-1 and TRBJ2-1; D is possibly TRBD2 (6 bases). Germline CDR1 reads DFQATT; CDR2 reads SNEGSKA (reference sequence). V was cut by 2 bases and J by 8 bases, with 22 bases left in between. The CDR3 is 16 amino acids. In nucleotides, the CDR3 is TGCAGTGCTAGATTAGTAGCGGCCACCGTTGTCCATGAGCAGTTCTTC. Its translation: CSARLVAATVVHEQFF.